These T cell receptor beta chains were read from a single sample in a study of tumor-infiltrating lymphocytes in primary liver carcinoma. TCRdb used MiXCR to reprocess the multiplex PCR reads, holding one entry per CDR3 protein. The sample includes some 120,000 distinct CDR3 sequences, 50% to 70% of them seen just once. Sequenced: liver tumor tissue from sampling region 1. These TCRs come from a woman aged 55 to 70 with primary liver carcinoma and hepatitis B virus infection. Both conserved end residues are part of each CDR3. The D gene is left open where the match is weak. Size values are once, few and many counts, or a class for expanded clones, and some rows have none.

d_call | j_call | clone_size | v_call | cdr3_length | cdr3_aa | cdr3_nt
TRBD1 | TRBJ1-5 | many | TRBV12-3/TRBV12-4 | 13 | CASSWDRNQPQHF | TGTGCCAGCAGCTGGGACAGAAATCAGCCCCAGCATTTT
- | TRBJ1-1 | - | TRBV28 | 15 | CASSSSWGPNTEAFF | TGTGCCAGCAGTTCCTCTTGGGGCCCGAACACTGAAGCTTTCTTT
- | TRBJ2-3 | - | TRBV25-1 | 13 | CASSAGARDTQYF | TGTGCCAGCAGTGCGGGAGCGAGAGATACGCAGTATTTT
- | TRBJ2-4 | many | TRBV12-3/TRBV12-4 | 14 | CASSITIAKNIQYF | TGTGCCAGCTCTATTACAATAGCCAAAAACATTCAGTACTTC
- | TRBJ2-2 | - | TRBV11-3 | 12 | CPSSPWCGELFF | TGTCCCAGCAGCCCGTGGTGCGGGGAGCTGTTTTTT
TRBD1 | TRBJ1-5 | - | TRBV14 | 13 | CAGSQGGAGLQHF | TGTGCCGGCAGCCAAGGGGGCGCGGGGCTCCAGCATTTT
TRBD1 | TRBJ1-1 | - | TRBV11-2 | 13 | CASSLGVDREAFF | TGTGCCAGCAGCTTGGGAGTGGACAGGGAAGCTTTCTTT
- | TRBJ2-5 | - | TRBV5-4 | 15 | CTSSLLFGPQETQYF | TGTACCAGCAGCTTGTTGTTTGGCCCGCAAGAGACCCAGTACTTC
- | TRBJ1-1 | - | TRBV10-3 | 14 | CAIRAAGPNTEAFF | TGTGCCATCAGAGCAGCAGGACCGAACACTGAAGCTTTCTTT
- | TRBJ1-1 | many | TRBV4-1 | 14 | CASSQASGVAEAFF | TGCGCCAGCAGCCAAGCTTCGGGGGTCGCTGAAGCTTTCTTT